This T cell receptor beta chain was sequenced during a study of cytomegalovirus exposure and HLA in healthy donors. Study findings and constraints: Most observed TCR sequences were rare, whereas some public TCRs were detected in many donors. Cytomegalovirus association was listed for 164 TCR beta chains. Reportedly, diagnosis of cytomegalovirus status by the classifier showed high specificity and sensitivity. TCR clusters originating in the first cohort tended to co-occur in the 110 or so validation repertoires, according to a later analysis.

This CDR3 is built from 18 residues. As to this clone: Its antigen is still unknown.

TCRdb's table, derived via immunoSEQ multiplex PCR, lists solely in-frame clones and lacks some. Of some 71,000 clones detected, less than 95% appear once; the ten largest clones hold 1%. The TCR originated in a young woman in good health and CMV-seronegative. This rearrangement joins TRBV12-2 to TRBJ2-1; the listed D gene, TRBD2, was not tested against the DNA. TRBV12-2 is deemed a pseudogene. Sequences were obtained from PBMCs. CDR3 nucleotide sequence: TGTGCAAGTCGCTTAGGACTAGCGGGACCTATCTCCTACAATGAGCAGTTCTTC. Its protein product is CASRLGLAGPISYNEQFF.